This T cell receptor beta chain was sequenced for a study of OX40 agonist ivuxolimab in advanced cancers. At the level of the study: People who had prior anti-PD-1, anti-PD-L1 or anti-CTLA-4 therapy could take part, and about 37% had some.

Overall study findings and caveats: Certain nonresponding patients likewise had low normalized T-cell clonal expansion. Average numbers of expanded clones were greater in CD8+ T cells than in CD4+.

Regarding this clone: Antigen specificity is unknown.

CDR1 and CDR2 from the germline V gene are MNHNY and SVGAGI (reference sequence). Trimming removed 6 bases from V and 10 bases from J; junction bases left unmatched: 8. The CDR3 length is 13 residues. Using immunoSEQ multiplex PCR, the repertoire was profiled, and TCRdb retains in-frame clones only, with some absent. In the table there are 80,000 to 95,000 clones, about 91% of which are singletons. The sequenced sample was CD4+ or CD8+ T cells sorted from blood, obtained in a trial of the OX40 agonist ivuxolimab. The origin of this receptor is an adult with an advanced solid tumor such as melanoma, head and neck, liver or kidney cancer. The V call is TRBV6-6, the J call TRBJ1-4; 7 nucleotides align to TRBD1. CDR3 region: CASSLDRAGKLFF. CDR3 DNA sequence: TGTGCCAGCAGCCTTGACAGGGCTGGAAAACTGTTTTTT.